One and the same sample provided the 10 T cell receptor beta chains below, sequenced in a study of cytomegalovirus exposure and HLA in healthy donors listed by TCRdb under 2017. Libraries were constructed by the immunoSEQ multiplex PCR assay. For the multiplex PCR, a mixture combining 60 forward primers for TCR Vbeta segments and 13 reverse primers for TCR Jbeta segments was used. In TCRdb, the immuneACCESS table is reduced to in-frame sequences with V and J assigned. These tables do not hold every clone; where another copy was compared, an unresolved V gene accounts for under half, and the others remain unexplained. The table for this sample lists around 150,000 clones; 65% to 85% of them were counted only once. The top ten clones comprise less than 2% of the sample. The sample was PBMCs. These receptors were collected from a young woman in good health and CMV-seronegative.

This sequence joins TRBV10-2 and TRBJ2-2; TRBD2 matches 10 bases. After removal of 3 bases from V and 4 bases from J, the junction contained 5 bases not matched to a gene. The CDR3 extends over 16 amino acids. Germline CDR1 and CDR2: WSHSY and SAAADI. The DNA of the CDR3 is TGCGCCAGCAGTGAAGCTAGCGGGGGAAGCACCGGGGAGCTGTTTTTT. It codes for CASSEASGGSTGELFF.

The V gene is TRBV11-3, the J gene TRBJ1-4; tentative D call: TRBD1 (5 bases). Between the trimmed V and J ends, which lost 4 bases and 3 bases, there was a span of 18 bases. The CDR3 is 17 residues long. Per the germline V gene, CDR1 is SGHNT and CDR2 is YENEEA. This CDR3 is CASSYGHSSISNEKLFF. In DNA, the CDR3 is TGTGCCAGCAGCTACGGACACTCCTCGATATCTAATGAAAAACTGTTTTTT.

The chain joins TRBV5-1 to TRBJ2-2; 8 nucleotides align to TRBD2. V was pared by 4 bases and J by 0 bases, with 5 bases of the junction left unmatched. This CDR3 is 16 amino acids long. Germline V gene lookup returns CDR1 SGHRS and CDR2 YFSETQ. The DNA for the CDR3 is TGCGCCAGCAGCGTGGGACTAGTCGCGAACACCGGGGAGCTGTTTTTT. It yields the protein CASSVGLVANTGELFF.

This clone was seen just once. The rearrangement joins TRBV7-2 to TRBJ2-1, with 9 bases identical to TRBD2. CDR3 length: 14 amino acids. Trimming at V came to 9 bases and at J to 4 bases, leaving 7 bases not matched to a gene. Germline loops: CDR1 SGHTA, CDR2 FQGNSA. The CDR3 here is CARSRGGGYNEQFF. CDR3 nucleotides: TGTGCCAGATCGCGGGGGGGCGGGTACAATGAGCAGTTCTTC.

The CDR3 spells CASSGDRVVSYGYTF. The CDR3 DNA reads as TGTGCCAGCAGTGGTGACAGGGTTGTGAGCTATGGCTACACCTTC. The rearrangement links TRBV2 to TRBJ1-2, with TRBD1 identical over 7 bases. Germline CDR1 SNHLY, CDR2 FYNNEI. This CDR3 is 15 amino acids long. V was clipped by 4 bases and J by 4 bases; unmatched bases: 9.

The chain combines TRBV5-1 with TRBJ2-5; 9 bases agree with TRBD1. CDR3 length: 15 residues. J lost 2 bases, V lost 0 bases, and 2 bases had no gene match. Germline V gene sequence: CDR1 SGHRS, CDR2 YFSETQ. CDR3 nucleotides: TGCGCCAGCAGCTTGGGACAGGGGGTTCAAGAGACCCAGTACTTC. Protein sequence: CASSLGQGVQETQYF.

This chain connects TRBV5-8 to TRBJ2-5; D is perhaps TRBD1 (6 bases). Germline values: CDR1 SGHTS, CDR2 YDEGEE. The CDR3 runs to 15 residues. V was trimmed by 3 bases and J by 5 bases, leaving 17 bases between them. CDR3 loop: CASSSRGGQEETQYF. CDR3 nucleotide sequence: TGTGCCAGCAGCTCCCGAGGGGGACAAGAGGAGACCCAGTACTTC.

The rearrangement uses TRBV29-1 and TRBJ2-2; D is perhaps TRBD1 (5 bases). The CDR3 totals 15 residues. Trimming cost V 7 bases and J 4 bases, with 19 bases left between them. Per germline, CDR1 SQVTM and CDR2 ANQGSEA. The DNA of the CDR3 is TGCAGCGCAATTACAGGTGTGGGTAGCACCGGGGAGCTGTTTTTT. This gives the protein CSAITGVGSTGELFF.

V usage is TRBV15 and J usage is TRBJ2-1, with 9 bases lining up with TRBD2. V trimming: 1 base; J trimming: 4 bases; junction bases outside the gene matches: 5. CDR3 length: 16 amino acids. CDR1 and CDR2 (germline): LNHNV, YYDKDF (reference sequence). DNA of the CDR3: TGTGCCACCAGCAGAGTCCAGCGGGGGGCTTACAATGAGCAGTTCTTC. It is translated as CATSRVQRGAYNEQFF.

This clone was observed a handful of times. This sequence joins TRBV30 and TRBJ1-5; tentatively, D is TRBD1 (5 bases). V lost 2 bases and J 2 bases, leaving 16 bases between the germline ends. The length of the CDR3 is 16 residues. CDR1 is GTSNPN and CDR2 is SVGIG in the germline V gene (reference sequence). The CDR3 loop reads CAWSPPPGGGNQPQHF. CDR3 in DNA: TGTGCCTGGAGTCCTCCCCCCGGGGGGGGCAATCAGCCCCAGCATTTT.